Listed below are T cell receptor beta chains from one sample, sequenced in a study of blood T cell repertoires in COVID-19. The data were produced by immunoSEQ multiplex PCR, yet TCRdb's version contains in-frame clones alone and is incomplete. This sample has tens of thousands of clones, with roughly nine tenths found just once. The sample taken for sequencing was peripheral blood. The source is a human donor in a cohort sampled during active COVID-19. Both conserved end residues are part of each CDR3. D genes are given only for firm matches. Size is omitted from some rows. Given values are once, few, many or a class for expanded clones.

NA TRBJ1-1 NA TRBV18 TGTGCCAGTACAGAGAACACTGAAGCTTTCTTT CASTENTEAFF
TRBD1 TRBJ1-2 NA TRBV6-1 TGTGCCAGCAGTGAAGGACAGGGGATTAGCTATGGCTACACCTTC CASSEGQGISYGYTF
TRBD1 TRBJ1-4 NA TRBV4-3 TGCGCCAGCAGCCCCCGGACAGGGTGGGATGAAAAACTGTTTTTT CASSPRTGWDEKLFF
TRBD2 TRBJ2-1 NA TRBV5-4 TGTGCCAGCAGTTTAGCGGGGGGGAACACCTACAATGAGCAGTTCTTC CASSLAGGNTYNEQFF
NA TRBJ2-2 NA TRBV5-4 TGTGCCAGCAGCGCGGACTTTAACACCGGGGAGCTGTTTTTT CASSADFNTGELFF
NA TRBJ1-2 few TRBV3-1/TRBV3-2 TGTGCCAGCAGCCATCGTCAGATCCCTAACTATGGCTACACCTTC CASSHRQIPNYGYTF
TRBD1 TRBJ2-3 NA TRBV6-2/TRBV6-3 TGTGCCAGCAGTTACTCATGGACAGGGGTCACAGATACGCAGTATTTT CASSYSWTGVTDTQYF
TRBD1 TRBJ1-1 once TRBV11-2 TGTGCCAGCAGCTTACCCCGGACAGGGAAGAACACTGAAGCTTTCTTT CASSLPRTGKNTEAFF
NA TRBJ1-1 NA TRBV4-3 TGCGCCAGCGGGGAGTCGATGAACACTGAAGCTTTCTTT CASGESMNTEAFF
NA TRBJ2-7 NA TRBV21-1 TGTGCCAGCATCAAGCCACGGGGAAGCGGGAGCTCCTACGAGCAGTACTTC CASIKPRGSGSSYEQYF
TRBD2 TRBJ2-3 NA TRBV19 TGTGCGGCTGGGGGGGTTATTAGCTCCAGAGGGACAGATACGCAGTATTTT CAAGGVISSRGTDTQYF
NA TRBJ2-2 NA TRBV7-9 TGTGCCAGCAGCTTAGGGACAGCCACCGGGGAGCTGTTTTTT CASSLGTATGELFF
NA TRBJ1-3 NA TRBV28 TGTGCCAGCAGTTTACAGGCCCGAAACACCATATATTTT CASSLQARNTIYF
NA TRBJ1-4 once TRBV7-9 TGTGCCAGCAGCCCTAGAGTCCAACTAAGCGAAAAACTGTTTTTT CASSPRVQLSEKLFF
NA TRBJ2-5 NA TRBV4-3 TGCGCCAGCAGCCAGGGCCTAAACCAAGAGACCCAGTACTTC CASSQGLNQETQYF
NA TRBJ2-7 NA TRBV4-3 TGCGCCAGCAGCCAAGATGACTCATCCGAGCAGTACTTC CASSQDDSSEQYF